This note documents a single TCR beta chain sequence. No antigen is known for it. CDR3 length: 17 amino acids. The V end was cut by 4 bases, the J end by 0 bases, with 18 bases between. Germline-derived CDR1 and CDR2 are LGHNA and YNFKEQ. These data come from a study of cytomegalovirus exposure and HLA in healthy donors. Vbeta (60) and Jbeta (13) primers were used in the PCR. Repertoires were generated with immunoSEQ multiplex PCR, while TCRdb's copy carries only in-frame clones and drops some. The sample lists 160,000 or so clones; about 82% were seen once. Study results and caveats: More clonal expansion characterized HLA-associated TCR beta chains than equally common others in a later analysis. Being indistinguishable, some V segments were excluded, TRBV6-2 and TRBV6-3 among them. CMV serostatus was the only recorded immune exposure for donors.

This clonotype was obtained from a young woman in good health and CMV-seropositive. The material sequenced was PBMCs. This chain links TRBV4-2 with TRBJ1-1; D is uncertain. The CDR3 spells CASSPVGHEGMNTEAFF. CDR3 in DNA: TGTGCCAGCAGCCCTGTGGGCCACGAGGGTATGAACACTGAAGCTTTCTTT.